A single sample gave rise to the 14 T cell receptor beta chains below, sequenced in a study of monozygotic twins with inflammatory bowel disease. From its re-call of the 5' RACE reads, TCRdb lists each CDR3 protein once, without DNA. This sample's clone table lists about 93,000 distinct CDR3 sequences. The source material was blood. These receptors were obtained from a human donor with ulcerative colitis or Crohn's disease, or a healthy co-twin of an affected twin (not recorded which).

The rearrangement uses TRBV5-6 and TRBJ1-2; TCRdb's D call of TRBD1 is untestable without DNA. Per germline, CDR1 SGHDT and CDR2 YYEEEE. This CDR3 is built from 15 residues. This CDR3 is CASSLVDGQGDGYTF.

The V gene is TRBV11-1, the J gene TRBJ1-4. Per the germline V gene, CDR1 is SGHAT and CDR2 is FQDESV (reference sequence). The length of the CDR3 is 18 residues. The CDR3 here is CASSSGRTDLQINEKLFF.

The chain links TRBV5-6 to TRBJ1-4. The CDR3 length is 11 residues. CDR1 SGHDT and CDR2 YYEEEE come from the germline V gene. CDR3: CASSLRGLLFF.

Considering frequency, this clonotype is medium-sized (0.01 to 0.1%). The V and J genes are TRBV6-1 and TRBJ1-2; TCRdb calls TRBD1, which cannot be checked without DNA. Germline-derived CDR1 and CDR2 are MNHNS and SASEGT. The CDR3 has 16 amino acids. The CDR3 is CASSDPGQGFNYGYTF.

This chain links TRBV5-4 with TRBJ1-4. Germline V gene lookup returns CDR1 SGHNT and CDR2 YYREEE (reference sequence). The CDR3 totals 13 residues. The chain's CDR3 is CASSLEANEKLFF.

The rearrangement joins TRBV6-5 to TRBJ2-7. CDR1 is MNHEY and CDR2 is SVGAGI in the germline V gene. This CDR3 spans 12 amino acids. CDR3 protein: CASRTSAYEQYF.

The chain recombines TRBV7-2 with TRBJ2-1; the D gene TCRdb calls, TRBD2, cannot be checked with no DNA. CDR1 is SGHTA and CDR2 is FQGNSA in the germline V gene. The CDR3 sequence is 16 residues long. The CDR3 is CASSLRGTSGGNEQFF.

The J gene is TRBJ2-2, the V gene TRBV5-4; TCRdb designates TRBD1, a call that cannot be tested without DNA. The length of the CDR3 is 15 residues. The V gene's germline CDR1 is SGHNT and CDR2 YYREEE (reference sequence). The CDR3 sequence is CASSSSGGYTGELFF.

The chain is built from TRBV27 and TRBJ2-3; TCRdb calls TRBD2, which cannot be checked without DNA. Germline CDR1 is MNHEY and CDR2 is SMNVEV (reference sequence). The CDR3 spans 15 residues. The CDR3 reads CASISRPSGTDTQYF.

V usage is TRBV6-1 and J usage is TRBJ2-1; TCRdb outputs TRBD2, but without DNA this stays unchecked. CDR1 and CDR2 from the germline V gene are MNHNS and SASEGT. This CDR3 has 15 amino acids. This CDR3 is CASSRTSGSYNEQFF.

The chain links TRBV29-1 to TRBJ1-5. Germline CDR1 SQVTM, CDR2 ANQGSEA. CDR3 length: 11 residues. The CDR3 here is CSVECNQPQHF.

According to its frequency, this clonotype is medium-sized. This chain links TRBV29-1 with TRBJ1-1. The germline V gene encodes CDR1 SQVTM and CDR2 ANQGSEA. CDR3 length: 11 residues. This CDR3 reads CSANERIEAFF.

The chain employs TRBV3-1 and TRBJ2-3; TCRdb's D gene call, TRBD2, goes unchecked for lack of DNA. CDR1 and CDR2 (germline): LGHDT, YNNKEL (reference sequence). The CDR3 totals 15 residues. This CDR3 reads CASSPSSGGADTQYF.

The CDR3 is CASSPLVSNQPQHF. This rearrangement joins TRBV18 to TRBJ1-5. Germline CDR1 is KGHSH and CDR2 is LQKENI. This CDR3 contains 14 residues.